A single sample gave rise to the 5 T cell receptor beta chains below, sequenced in a study of blood T cell repertoires in COVID-19 (dated by TCRdb to the early 2020s). The library came from the immunoSEQ multiplex PCR assay. This is the immuneACCESS table as TCRdb keeps it, with only in-frame sequences that have V and J called. A part of the clones is gone; compared with another copy, unresolved V genes explain less than half, and the rest is unexplained. In this sample the table shows roughly 140,000 clones, 75% to 85% of which occur a single time. Jointly, the top ten make up 4.2% of the sample. Material for sequencing was peripheral blood. These receptor sequences come from a man between 60 and 75 years old with acute or convalescent COVID-19.

This clone showed up many times. This chain joins TRBV6-4 and TRBJ1-6, with 7 nucleotides matching TRBD1. J lost 10 bases, V lost 2 bases, and 5 bases had no gene match. This CDR3 contains 14 residues. In germline, CDR1 is MRHNA, CDR2 SNTAGT. The CDR3: CASSDQDRKSPLHF. CDR3 sequence (DNA): TGTGCCAGCAGTGACCAGGACAGGAAATCACCCCTCCACTTT.

The V gene is TRBV27, the J gene TRBJ1-4; TRBD1 matches at 12 bases. The CDR3 extends over 18 amino acids. Germline assignment: CDR1 MNHEY and CDR2 SMNVEV (reference sequence). The junction had 8 bases not matched to a gene; V was cut back by 5 bases and J by 1 base. The CDR3 sequence: CASSPRGTGGRTNEKLFF. The CDR3 DNA sequence: TGTGCCAGCAGTCCTAGGGGGACAGGGGGCCGAACTAATGAAAAACTGTTTTTT.

As to this clone: A much larger clonotype is one base distant, so this may be a read error. The V and J genes are TRBV11-3 and TRBJ2-3; D uncertain. CDR1 and CDR2 (germline): SGHNT, YENEEA. Trimming removed 2 bases at V and 1 base at J, with 4 bases between. The CDR3 extends over 13 amino acids. The CDR3 here is CASSLSGTDTQYF. CDR3 coding DNA: TGTGCCAGCAGCTTAAGCGGCACAGATACGCAGTATTTT. Combining the CDR3 with reference TRBV11-3 and TRBJ2-3 gives the whole variable domain EAGVVQSPRYKIIEKKQPVAFWCNPISGHNTLYWYLQNLGQGPELLIRYENEEAVDDSQLPKDRFSAERLKGVDSTLKIQPAELGDSAVYLCASSLSGTDTQYFGPGTRLTVL.

The V gene is TRBV4-1, the J gene TRBJ1-2, with 9 bases that match TRBD1. The CDR3 sequence is 17 residues long. Germline loops: CDR1 MGHRA, CDR2 YSYEKL. V shed 2 bases, J shed 5 bases, and the junction held 12 bases outside the gene matches. In DNA, the CDR3 is TGCGCCAGCAGCCAAAACGAGGGGACAGGGCGAAGGTATGGCTACACCTTC. Encoded protein: CASSQNEGTGRRYGYTF.

The rearrangement links TRBV6-6 to TRBJ1-5; D gene uncertain. The CDR3 runs 13 residues. V lost 5 bases to trimming and J lost 1 base, with 6 bases between them. Looked up from germline, CDR1 is MNHNY and CDR2 is SVGAGI (reference sequence). DNA for the CDR3: TGTGCCAGCAGTACACAGAGCAATCAGCCCCAGCATTTT. Its protein is CASSTQSNQPQHF.